Following are 11 T cell receptor beta chains from one sample sequenced in a study of T cells in Graves' hyperthyroidism and ophthalmopathy. What was amplified from RNA transcripts were TCR beta CDR3 regions. Using the HTBI primer set, a first-round RT-PCR was run on the TCR CDR3. TCRdb called the multiplex PCR reads again in MiXCR, with one record for every CDR3 protein. The sample lists over 300,000 distinct CDR3 sequences, around 14% seen once, with about 11% in the top ten. The sequencing sample was made of blood. The receptors were sampled from a woman aged 55-70 years with Graves' hyperthyroidism.

This clonotype was detected many times. The chain employs TRBV10-3 and TRBJ2-3; D gene uncertain. With 3 bases removed from V and 3 bases from J, the gap between germline ends came to 22 bases. Germline loops: CDR1 ENHRY, CDR2 SYGVKD. The CDR3 sequence is 18 residues long. The CDR3 here is CAISESGLRTLLTDTQYF. The CDR3 DNA reads as TGTGCCATCAGTGAATCAGGTCTTCGCACACTCTTAACAGATACGCAGTATTTT.

This clonotype showed up many times. The V and J genes are TRBV12-3 or TRBV12-4 and TRBJ1-1; no definite D call. V lost 6 bases, J lost 3 bases, and 11 bases lay in between. CDR3 length: 13 residues. The CDR3 sequence is CASSKFRDTEAFF. The DNA for the CDR3 is TGTGCCAGCAGCAAATTCCGGGACACTGAAGCTTTCTTT.

This clonotype came up many times. This chain uses TRBV2 with TRBJ1-1, with TRBD1 as a possible D gene (5 bases). Germline assignment: CDR1 SNHLY and CDR2 FYNNEI. Trimming pared 5 bases from V and 5 bases from J, leaving 12 bases between. This CDR3 is 13 amino acids long. CDR3 nucleotides: TGTGCCAGCAGTCGTTCAGGGCGGACTGAAGCTTTCTTT. Its protein product is CASSRSGRTEAFF.

The chain joins TRBV29-1 to TRBJ2-7; TRBD1 or TRBD2 may be the D gene (5 bases each). Deletions cut 6 bases from V and 4 bases from J, with 25 bases between. This CDR3 spans 16 amino acids. Germline CDR1 reads SQVTM; CDR2 reads ANQGSEA. CDR3 in amino acids: CSVSGFSGGPKYEQYF. CDR3 DNA: TGCAGCGTCTCCGGGTTTTCTGGGGGTCCCAAATACGAGCAGTACTTC.

CDR3 DNA: TGTGCCAGCAGAAGAGGACGTTCTCGGGATGAAAAACTGTTTTTT. Translating it yields CASRRGRSRDEKLFF. The rearrangement uses TRBV7-8 and TRBJ1-4; D unresolved. Germline V lookup: CDR1 SGHVS, CDR2 FQNEAQ. Trimming took off 6 bases at V and 6 bases at J, with 17 bases between the two ends. The CDR3 totals 15 residues.

This clonotype was detected ten times or more. The chain links TRBV27 to TRBJ2-7; weak D call: TRBD1 (6 bases). The V end lost 4 bases, the J end lost 1 base, and 14 bases lay between the germline ends. From germline, CDR1 is MNHEY and CDR2 SMNVEV (reference sequence). The CDR3 sequence is 15 residues long. The CDR3 reads CASSYNRVLSYEQYF. The CDR3 nucleotides are TGTGCCAGCAGTTATAACAGGGTTTTGTCCTACGAGCAGTACTTC.

The sample holds many counts of this clonotype. The chain recombines TRBV7-9 with TRBJ2-2; D remains unclear. V lost 1 base and J 0 bases, leaving 12 bases between the germline ends. Germline V gives CDR1 SEHNR, CDR2 FQNEAQ (reference sequence). This CDR3 region has 17 residues. CDR3 sequence: CASSLVIRATNTGELFF. In nucleotides, the CDR3 is TGTGCCAGCAGCTTAGTGATAAGGGCCACGAACACCGGGGAGCTGTTTTTT.

This clonotype came up many times. V and J are TRBV5-4 and TRBJ2-7, with 8 positions matching TRBD2. V was pared by 4 bases and J by 4 bases, with 7 bases of the junction left unmatched. CDR1 is SGHNT, CDR2 YYREEE, per germline (reference sequence). The CDR3 totals 14 residues. The CDR3 region is CASSKTGGQYEQYF. The CDR3, as DNA: TGTGCCAGCAGCAAAACGGGAGGGCAATACGAGCAGTACTTC.

This clonotype turned up a few times. The chain couples TRBV2 to TRBJ2-5, with D perhaps matching TRBD1 (6 bases). The CDR3 has 14 amino acids. V was shortened by 0 bases and J by 1 base, with 6 bases between the two germline ends. The germline CDR1 and CDR2 sequences are SNHLY and FYNNEI. The CDR3 DNA follows: TGTGCCAGCAGTGAAGCGGGGGCCCAAGAGACCCAGTACTTC. Its protein product is CASSEAGAQETQYF.

This clonotype came up many times. This rearrangement joins TRBV7-9 to TRBJ2-3, with 7 bases fitting TRBD2. The trim removed 5 bases at V and 4 bases at J, leaving 12 bases unmatched. The CDR3 sequence is 16 residues long. Germline V gene data show CDR1 as SEHNR and CDR2 as FQNEAQ (reference sequence). The CDR3 DNA follows: TGTGCCAGCAGCCCAGGGATGCGGGAGTTTGCAGATACGCAGTATTTT. Its protein is CASSPGMREFADTQYF. The whole variable domain, remainder taken from reference TRBV7-9 and TRBJ2-3, is DTGVSQNPRHKITKRGQNVTFRCDPISEHNRLYWYRQTLGQGPEFLTYFQNEAQLEKSRLLSDRFSAERPKGSFSTLEIQRTEQGDSAMYLCASSPGMREFADTQYFGPGTRLTVL.

This clonotype was observed many times. The V call is TRBV11-2, the J call TRBJ2-7, with 11 bases that match TRBD2. J was trimmed by 3 bases and V by 5 bases; bases with no gene match: 9. The CDR3 has 16 amino acids. CDR1 SGHAT and CDR2 FQNNGV come from the germline V gene. The CDR3 region has the DNA TGTGCCAGCAGCACGGGAGGGACTAGCGGAGTCTACGAGCAGTACTTC. Protein product: CASSTGGTSGVYEQYF.